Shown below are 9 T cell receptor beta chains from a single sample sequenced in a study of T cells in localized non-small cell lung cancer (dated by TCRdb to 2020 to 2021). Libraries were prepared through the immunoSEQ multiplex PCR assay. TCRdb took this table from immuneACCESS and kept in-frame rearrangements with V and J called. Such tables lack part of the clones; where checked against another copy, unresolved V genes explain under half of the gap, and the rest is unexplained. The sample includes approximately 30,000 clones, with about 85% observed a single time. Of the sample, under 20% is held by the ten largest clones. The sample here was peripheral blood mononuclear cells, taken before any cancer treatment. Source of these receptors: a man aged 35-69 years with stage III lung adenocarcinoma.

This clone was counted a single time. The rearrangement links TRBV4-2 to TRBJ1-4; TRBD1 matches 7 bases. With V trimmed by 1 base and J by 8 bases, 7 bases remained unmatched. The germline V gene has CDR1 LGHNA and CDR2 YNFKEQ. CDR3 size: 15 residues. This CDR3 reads CASSQGRDRREKLFF. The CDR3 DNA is TGTGCCAGCAGCCAAGGCCGGGACAGAAGGGAAAAACTGTTTTTT.

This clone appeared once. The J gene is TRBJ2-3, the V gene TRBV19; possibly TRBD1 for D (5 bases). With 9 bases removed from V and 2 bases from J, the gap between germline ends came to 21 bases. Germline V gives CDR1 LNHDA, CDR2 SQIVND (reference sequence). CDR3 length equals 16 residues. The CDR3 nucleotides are TGTGCCAGCCGTCCCGGCAGGGATGGGCCCACAGATACGCAGTATTTT. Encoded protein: CASRPGRDGPTDTQYF.

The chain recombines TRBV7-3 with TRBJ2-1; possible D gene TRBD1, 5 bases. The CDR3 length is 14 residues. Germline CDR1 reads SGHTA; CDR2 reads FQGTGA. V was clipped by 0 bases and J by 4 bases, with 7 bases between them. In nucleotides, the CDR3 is TGTGCCAGCAGCTTAACGGGGCCATACAATGAGCAGTTCTTC. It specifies CASSLTGPYNEQFF. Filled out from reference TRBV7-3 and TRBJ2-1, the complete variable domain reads GAGVSQTPSNKVTEKGKYVELRCDPISGHTALYWYRQSLGQGPEFLIYFQGTGAADDSGLPNDRFFAVRPEGSVSTLKIQRTERGDSAVYLCASSLTGPYNEQFFGPGTRLTVL.

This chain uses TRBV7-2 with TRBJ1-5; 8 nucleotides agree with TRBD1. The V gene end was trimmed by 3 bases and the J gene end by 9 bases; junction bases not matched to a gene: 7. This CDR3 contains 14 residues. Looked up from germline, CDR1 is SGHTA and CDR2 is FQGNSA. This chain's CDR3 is CASSFKTGGTPQHF. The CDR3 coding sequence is TGTGCCAGCAGCTTTAAAACAGGGGGTACGCCCCAGCATTTT.

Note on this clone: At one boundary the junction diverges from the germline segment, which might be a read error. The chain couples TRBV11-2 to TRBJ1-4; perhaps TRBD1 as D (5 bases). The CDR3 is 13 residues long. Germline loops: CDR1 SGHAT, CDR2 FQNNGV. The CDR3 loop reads CASSLRSGQASRF. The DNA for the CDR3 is TGTGCCAGCAGCTTAAGATCGGGGCAGGCCTCGCGTTTT.

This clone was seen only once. DNA of the CDR3: TGTGCCAGCAGCAAAACAGGGATCACTGAAGCTTTCTTT. It codes for CASSKTGITEAFF. The V and J genes are TRBV11-3 and TRBJ1-1; D is possibly TRBD1 (6 bases). The CDR3 contains 13 residues. Trimming shortened V by 5 bases and J by 4 bases, and 11 bases separated the two germline ends. CDR1 and CDR2 from the germline V gene are SGHNT and YENEEA.

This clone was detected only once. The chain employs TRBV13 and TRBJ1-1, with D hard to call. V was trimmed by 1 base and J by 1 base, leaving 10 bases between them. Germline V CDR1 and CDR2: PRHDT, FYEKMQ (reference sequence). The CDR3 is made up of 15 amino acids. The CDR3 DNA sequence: TGTGCCAGCAGCTTAGTCATTACAGAGAACACTGAAGCTTTCTTT. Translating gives CASSLVITENTEAFF.

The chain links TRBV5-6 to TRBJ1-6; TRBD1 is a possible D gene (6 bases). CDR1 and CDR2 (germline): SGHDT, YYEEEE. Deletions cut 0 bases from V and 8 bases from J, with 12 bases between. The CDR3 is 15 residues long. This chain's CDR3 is CASSLDREFYSPLHF. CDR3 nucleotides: TGTGCCAGCAGCTTGGACAGGGAGTTTTATTCACCCCTCCACTTT. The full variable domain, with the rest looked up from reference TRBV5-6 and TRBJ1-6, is DAGVTQSPTHLIKTRGQQVTLRCSPKSGHDTVSWYQQALGQGPQFIFQYYEEEERQRGNFPDRFSGHQFPNYSSELNVNALLLGDSALYLCASSLDREFYSPLHFGNGTRLTVT.

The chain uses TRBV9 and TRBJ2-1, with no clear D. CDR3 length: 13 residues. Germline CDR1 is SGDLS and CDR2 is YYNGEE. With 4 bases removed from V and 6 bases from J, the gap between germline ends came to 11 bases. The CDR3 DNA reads TGTGCCAGCAGCCCAACGAGTATCAATGAGCAGTTCTTC. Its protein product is CASSPTSINEQFF.